The 20 T cell receptor beta chains presented below share a single source sample, sequenced in a study of technical replicates of blood from a few donors (TCRdb year 2017). The protocol used for the library was the immunoSEQ multiplex PCR assay. This immuneACCESS table, as held by TCRdb, lists in-frame sequences with V and J called but not all clones. Of the missing ones, under half trace to an unresolved V gene in checked studies; the others have no known cause. Within this sample are some 70,000 clones, with 95% of them counted one time only. The ten biggest clones cover about 0.22% of the sample. Sequencing input: T cells isolated from PBMCs. The receptors shown here come from a human donor in good health.

The V and J genes are TRBV19 and TRBJ2-7, with D perhaps TRBD2 (6 bases). The V gene's germline CDR1 is LNHDA and CDR2 SQIVND (reference sequence). The V end lost 5 bases, the J end lost 4 bases, and 12 bases lay between the germline ends. The CDR3 is made up of 13 amino acids. CDR3 in amino acids: CASSPGLGYEQYF. The CDR3 DNA is TGTGCCAGTAGTCCGGGACTGGGTTACGAGCAGTACTTC.

This chain uses TRBV19 with TRBJ2-5; D ambiguous. The V gene lost 8 bases and the J gene lost 5 bases, with 18 bases spanning the gap. CDR1 and CDR2 from the germline V gene are LNHDA and SQIVND (reference sequence). The CDR3 runs to 14 residues. This CDR3 is CASSPPHGPETQYF. The CDR3 bases are TGTGCCAGTTCCCCTCCTCACGGTCCCGAGACCCAGTACTTC.

V gene TRBV2 combines with J gene TRBJ2-6; the D is unclear. CDR1 SNHLY and CDR2 FYNNEI come from the germline V gene. The CDR3 has 15 residues. Trimming removed 6 bases from V and 1 base from J, with 10 bases in between. The CDR3 reads CASRVESSGANVLTF. CDR3 coding DNA: TGTGCCAGCAGGGTAGAGTCGTCTGGGGCCAACGTCCTGACTTTC.

The chain is built from TRBV28 and TRBJ2-1, with 8 bases aligning to TRBD2. The V segment lost 7 bases and the J segment 8 bases; nucleotides outside the gene matches: 16. CDR1 and CDR2 (germline): MDHEN, SYDVKM. The CDR3 has 16 amino acids. The CDR3 reads CASTPLWTSLSDEQFF. The CDR3 nucleotides are TGTGCCAGCACTCCACTATGGACTAGCCTTAGCGATGAGCAGTTCTTC.

CDR3 in DNA: TGTGCCAGCAGGGCCCTAGCGGGAGGAGGGAATGAGCAGTTCTTC. This codes for CASRALAGGGNEQFF. V and J are TRBV6-1 and TRBJ2-1; TRBD2 matches 11 bases. Germline V lookup: CDR1 MNHNS, CDR2 SASEGT. With 6 bases clipped from V and 7 bases from J, the junction kept 8 bases outside the gene matches. The CDR3 runs 15 residues.

The chain joins TRBV7-9 to TRBJ1-2; TRBD1 is a possible D gene (6 bases). CDR3 length: 14 amino acids. The V and J ends lost 6 bases and 7 bases respectively, with 18 bases between them. Germline assignment: CDR1 SEHNR and CDR2 FQNEAQ (reference sequence). CDR3 protein: CASRDTGTPTGYTF. CDR3 DNA sequence: TGTGCCAGCAGGGATACCGGGACACCCACTGGCTACACCTTC. The full variable domain, with the rest looked up from reference TRBV7-9 and TRBJ1-2, is DTGVSQNPRHKITKRGQNVTFRCDPISEHNRLYWYRQTLGQGPEFLTYFQNEAQLEKSRLLSDRFSAERPKGSFSTLEIQRTEQGDSAMYLCASRDTGTPTGYTFGSGTRLTVV.

Of note for this clone: The junction and the germline gene differ at one end; a read error may be behind it. The V and J genes are TRBV2 and TRBJ1-1; 9 nucleotides line up with TRBD1. This CDR3 spans 13 amino acids. Germline loops: CDR1 SNHLY, CDR2 FYNNEI. In nucleotides, the CDR3 is TGTGCCAGCACCGGGACAGGGAACGCTGAAGCTTTCTTT. This codes for CASTGTGNAEAFF.

V is TRBV10-1 and J is TRBJ2-3, with a tentative D call TRBD2 (5 bases). Looked up from germline, CDR1 is WNHNN and CDR2 is SYGVQD (reference sequence). CDR3 size: 18 residues. The germline V and J ends were trimmed by 0 bases and 0 bases, with 16 bases remaining between them. DNA for the CDR3: TGCGCCAGCAGTGAGTCCCTAGCCAAGACCCATAGCACAGATACGCAGTATTTT. It encodes CASSESLAKTHSTDTQYF.

The rearrangement uses TRBV11-1 and TRBJ1-1; D call uncertain. This CDR3 comprises 13 residues. CDR1 is SGHAT and CDR2 is FQDESV in the germline V gene (reference sequence). V lost 2 bases and J 7 bases, leaving 11 bases between the germline ends. This CDR3 reads CASSLIPASEAFF. Here the CDR3 DNA reads TGTGCCAGCAGCTTAATTCCTGCCAGTGAAGCTTTCTTT. Using reference TRBV11-1 and TRBJ1-1 for the parts outside the CDR3, the full variable domain is EAEVAQSPRYKITEKSQAVAFWCDPISGHATLYWYRQILGQGPELLVQFQDESVVDDSQLPKDRFSAERLKGVDSTLKIQPAELGDSAMYLCASSLIPASEAFFGQGTRLTVV.

The rearrangement links TRBV11-2 to TRBJ1-5; 10 bases match TRBD1. CDR3 length: 15 amino acids. The V gene end was trimmed by 5 bases and the J gene end by 6 bases; junction bases not matched to a gene: 7. Germline V gene sequence: CDR1 SGHAT, CDR2 FQNNGV. CDR3 bases: TGTGCCAGCAGCAAGGGGACAGGGGCTGGTCAGCCCCAGCATTTT. It codes for CASSKGTGAGQPQHF.

The genes are TRBV7-9 and TRBJ2-7, with D possibly being TRBD1 (6 bases). The CDR3 spans 14 residues. Germline V lookup: CDR1 SEHNR, CDR2 FQNEAQ (reference sequence). V was clipped by 3 bases and J by 4 bases, with 13 bases between them. The CDR3 region is CASSLAGGRYEQYF. Here the CDR3 DNA reads TGTGCCAGCAGCTTGGCTGGGGGCAGGTACGAGCAGTACTTC.

The CDR3 nucleotides are TGTGCCAGCGGATTGGGGGCCTCGAACACCGGGGAGCTGTTTTTT. This codes for CASGLGASNTGELFF. V gene TRBV7-3 combines with J gene TRBJ2-2; tentative D call: TRBD1 (6 bases). Trimming stripped 8 bases from V and 0 bases from J, with 13 bases between. In germline, CDR1 is SGHTA, CDR2 FQGTGA. The length of the CDR3 is 15 residues.

The chain uses TRBV12-5 and TRBJ2-5; 10 bases line up with TRBD2. The V and J ends lost 1 base and 5 bases, in that order; junction bases with no gene match: 4. This CDR3 spans 15 amino acids. Per germline, CDR1 LGHNT and CDR2 FRNRAP. CDR3 nucleotide sequence: TGTGCTAGTGGTTTGGGAAGCGGGGGGGCGGAGACCCAGTACTTC. Its protein is CASGLGSGGAETQYF.

The chain has TRBV4-1 and TRBJ2-7; D might be TRBD1 (6 bases). Germline CDR1 MGHRA, CDR2 YSYEKL. Trimming left V 0 bases short and J 2 bases short, with 23 bases between. The CDR3 has 19 amino acids. The CDR3 nucleotides are TGCGCCAGCAGCCAAGAGCCACAGGGAGCTTGGGTCTGGACCTACGAGCAGTACTTC. This encodes CASSQEPQGAWVWTYEQYF.

The V and J genes are TRBV6-5 and TRBJ1-1, with 7 positions matching TRBD1. Germline V lookup: CDR1 MNHEY, CDR2 SVGAGI. V trimming: 6 bases; J trimming: 3 bases; junction bases outside the gene matches: 7. The CDR3 consists of 14 residues. The CDR3 region is CASRPTGVYTEAFF. The CDR3, as DNA: TGTGCCAGCAGACCTACAGGGGTTTACACTGAAGCTTTCTTT.

V usage is TRBV5-1 and J usage is TRBJ2-5; 8 bases are shared with TRBD2. The CDR3 spans 14 residues. Germline values: CDR1 SGHRS, CDR2 YFSETQ. V lost 1 base, J lost 5 bases, and 4 bases stayed unmatched. The CDR3 coding sequence is TGCGCCAGCAGCTTGCCGGGGGGGCCGGAGACCCAGTACTTC. This encodes CASSLPGGPETQYF.

This rearrangement joins TRBV7-7 to TRBJ2-3, with D possibly TRBD2 on 6 matching bases. Germline V CDR1 and CDR2: SSHAT, FNYEAQ (reference sequence). The CDR3 has 13 amino acids. The ends were cut back, 8 bases at V and 2 bases at J, with 11 bases in the middle. This CDR3 is CASSGGITDTQYF. For the CDR3, the DNA is TGTGCCAGCTCGGGCGGGATCACAGATACGCAGTATTTT.

The chain joins TRBV2 to TRBJ1-2; no clear D gene. V dropped 7 bases and J dropped 6 bases, with 6 bases sitting between them. Germline CDR1 is SNHLY and CDR2 is FYNNEI. The CDR3 loop spans 10 amino acids. Written as DNA, the CDR3 is TGTGCCAGCATTTCAAATGGCTACACCTTC. Amino acid sequence: CASISNGYTF. Together with reference TRBV2 and TRBJ1-2, the CDR3 gives the full variable domain: EPEVTQTPSHQVTQMGQEVILRCVPISNHLYFYWYRQILGQKVEFLVSFYNNEISEKSEIFDDQFSVERPDGSNFTLKIRSTKLEDSAMYFCASISNGYTFGSGTRLTVV.

This chain links TRBV27 with TRBJ2-6; 7 positions match TRBD2. Trimming took 4 bases from V and 0 from J; bases not matched to a gene: 15. The CDR3 totals 20 residues. Germline V CDR1 and CDR2: MNHEY, SMNVEV (reference sequence). As DNA, the CDR3 is TGTGCCAGCAGTTCCCACTGGGGGGGAGGGGCAAGCTCTGGGGCCAACGTCCTGACTTTC. It encodes CASSSHWGGGASSGANVLTF.

The chain recombines TRBV28 with TRBJ1-4; D gene uncertain. Trimming cost V 5 bases and J 5 bases, with 12 bases left between them. Germline CDR1 MDHEN, CDR2 SYDVKM. This CDR3 comprises 14 residues. The CDR3 region is CASSLDGGNEKLFF. CDR3 bases: TGTGCCAGCAGTCTAGACGGAGGCAATGAAAAACTGTTTTTT.